These T cell receptor beta chains were read from a single sample in a study of CD8 T cells in ankylosing spondylitis. Using its own MiXCR run on the 5' RACE reads, TCRdb lists one record per CDR3 protein. The table lists approximately 150,000 distinct CDR3 sequences, under 35% of them singletons. Sequencing was carried out using synovial fluid, either unsorted or a sorted T cell fraction (not recorded which). The receptor set was obtained from a male donor with ankylosing spondylitis. CDR3s include the opening cysteine and the closing phenylalanine or tryptophan. A D gene is named only where the DNA matches it firmly. The size entry is marked missing in some rows and otherwise reads once, few, many or a size class.

>TRBJ1-1|few|TRBV30|-
CAWNRGVNTEAFF
TGTGCCTGGAATAGGGGGGTTAACACTGAAGCTTTCTTT
>TRBJ1-2|few|TRBV6-5|TRBD1
CASSYQPTGINYGYTF
TGTGCCAGCAGTTACCAACCGACAGGGATTAACTATGGCTACACCTTC
>TRBJ1-1|-|TRBV7-9|-
CASRTLMNTEAFF
TGTGCCAGCCGTACCTTAATGAACACTGAAGCTTTCTTT
>TRBJ2-1|-|TRBV11-2|TRBD2
CASSLVSLAGLPSSYNEQFF
TGTGCCAGCAGCTTAGTGTCGCTAGCGGGCCTTCCCAGCTCCTACAATGAGCAGTTCTTC
>TRBJ2-3|-|TRBV29-1|-
CSVGLWGSTDTQYF
TGCAGCGTCGGGTTGTGGGGAAGCACAGATACGCAGTATTTT
>TRBJ1-2|-|TRBV20-1|-
CSAAHFDPDGYTF
TGCAGTGCTGCCCATTTCGACCCGGATGGCTACACCTTC
>TRBJ2-7|-|TRBV28|-
CASSLAGILYEQYF
TGTGCCAGCAGTTTAGCGGGTATCTTGTACGAGCAGTACTTC
>TRBJ2-7|-|TRBV10-2|TRBD1
CASQGQGPYEQYF
TGCGCCAGCCAAGGACAGGGGCCCTACGAGCAGTACTTC
>TRBJ1-6|-|TRBV28|-
CASRISGSYNSPLHF
TGTGCCAGCAGGATATCGGGGTCCTATAATTCACCCCTCCACTTT
>TRBJ2-3|few|TRBV5-6|TRBD2
CASSFALAGGHSDTQYF
TGTGCCAGCAGCTTCGCACTAGCGGGGGGGCATTCAGATACGCAGTATTTT
>TRBJ1-1|-|TRBV3-1|-
CASSQRLGAEAFF
TGTGCCAGCAGCCAAAGGTTAGGGGCTGAAGCTTTCTTT